A selection of T cell receptor beta chains follows, all from one sample in a study of tumor-infiltrating lymphocytes in localized non-small cell lung cancer. The method was immunoSEQ multiplex PCR; TCRdb's version includes in-frame clones alone and lacks a portion of them. The repertoire holds some 17,000 clones, with over 75% as singletons. The sample consisted of uninvolved lung tissue not adjacent to the tumor. These TCRs come from a human donor with non-small cell lung cancer. The CDR3 runs from the conserved cysteine through the conserved F or W. Some rows mark clone size as missing; the rest say once, few, many or name a class of expanded clone.

v_gene	j_gene	abundance	CDR3aa
TRBV5-5	TRBJ2-5	.	CASTVAGVGETQYF
TRBV10-3	TRBJ1-4	once	CAISALRMGEEGEKLFF
TRBV6-6	TRBJ2-7	once	CASSYLQLYEQYF
TRBV7-3	TRBJ1-1	.	CASSFYANTEAFF
TRBV7-9	TRBJ2-1	.	CASSSFYSTGANEQFF
TRBV5-5	TRBJ1-2	.	CASSLAAGANYGYTF
TRBV19	TRBJ2-6	.	CATEGGLGAGANVLTF
TRBV25-1	TRBJ2-3	.	CATQGADTQYF
TRBV5-4	TRBJ1-4	once	CASSPGTGGDEKLFF
TRBV19	TRBJ2-2	.	CASSYQDFNTGELFF
TRBV6-1	TRBJ1-2	.	CASSIGGNYGYTF
TRBV29-1	TRBJ2-3	.	CSVEDLEGRLDTQYF
TRBV28	TRBJ2-1	.	CASSPSSWGDNEQFF
TRBV7-8	TRBJ1-1	once	CASSLDIWSTEAFF
TRBV30	TRBJ2-5	.	CAWSPPGPKVTQYF
TRBV27	TRBJ1-5	.	CASSSTGGFRQLQHF
TRBV10-1	TRBJ2-3	medium-sized	CASSESMLGDAKDTQYF
TRBV14	TRBJ1-5	.	CASSPLGSNQPQHF
TRBV5-1	TRBJ2-1	.	CASGIPGAYNEQFF
TRBV5-1	TRBJ2-5	.	CASSRTGGETQYF
TRBV6-1	TRBJ2-3	.	CASSRGLARTDTQYF
TRBV6-5	TRBJ1-1	.	CASSVEGVGAFF
TRBV30	TRBJ2-3	once	CAWSVVRGGDTQYF
TRBV2	TRBJ2-3	.	CASSAGTHSTDTQYF
TRBV13	TRBJ1-1	.	CASSLGVDQTEAFF
TRBV10-3	TRBJ2-1	.	CAISGLQGGEQFF
TRBV15	TRBJ1-4	.	CATSRDMQGGGEKLFF
TRBV7-9	TRBJ2-1	few	CASRREGVGRNEQFF
TRBV11-3	TRBJ2-2	.	CASSLGAGAVGELFF
TRBV6-1	TRBJ1-1	once	CASSPFKGQGDEAFF
TRBV7-9	TRBJ2-5	once	CASSPFGGTFQETQYF
TRBV6-6	TRBJ1-2	.	CASSPGTGDPYGYTF
TRBV15	TRBJ2-3	.	CATSTRTSADTQYF
TRBV7-9	TRBJ2-3	medium-sized	CASSLYEGGSTDTQYF
TRBV11-3	TRBJ1-1	.	CASSQDGNTEAFF
TRBV9	TRBJ1-1	.	CASRSQRRPKGTEAFF
TRBV7-9	TRBJ2-3	.	CASSQLGRGTDTQYF
TRBV11-2	TRBJ1-2	few	CASRLRGGGNYGYTF
TRBV5-6	TRBJ1-5	.	CASSSQGSNQPQHF
TRBV6-6	TRBJ1-1	.	CASSYGAAEAFF
TRBV2	TRBJ2-7	.	CASSAWGREQYF